Below are 10 T cell receptor beta chains sequenced from a single sample in a study of metastatic and nonmetastatic thyroid tumors (dated by TCRdb to 2020 to 2021). Receptor amplification or capture employed PCR. The sample was run on an Illumina HiSeq 4000. TCRdb ran its own pipeline on the public reads, namely fastp trimming at Q25 and MiXCR clone calling, and kept in-frame beta chains. This sample has 31,000 or so clones in its table, and roughly 30% of those were observed once. Approximately 28% of the sample is taken by the ten largest. No treatment had been received by any patient before thyroid surgery. The sample comprised blood. The receptors originated from a female donor with papillary thyroid cancer or a benign thyroid nodule (not recorded which). Some clones in this sample may be carry-over from other donors' samples.

The rearrangement uses TRBV15 and TRBJ1-2, with D possibly TRBD1 on 6 matching bases. V was trimmed by 0 bases and J by 4 bases, leaving 12 bases between them. Per the germline V gene, CDR1 is LNHNV and CDR2 is YYDKDF (reference sequence). CDR3 size: 15 residues. Written as DNA, the CDR3 is TGTGCCACCAGCAGAGATAATGGGGGCCCCTATGGCTACACCTTC. This codes for CATSRDNGGPYGYTF. The complete variable domain, with remaining parts taken from reference TRBV15 and TRBJ1-2, reads DAMVIQNPRYQVTQFGKPVTLSCSQTLNHNVMYWYQQKSSQAPKLLFHYYDKDFNNEADTPDNFQSRRPNTSFCFLDIRSPGLGDTAMYLCATSRDNGGPYGYTFGSGTRLTVV.

This clone was observed at least ten times. V usage is TRBV11-2 and J usage is TRBJ2-1, with 8 bases fitting TRBD2. The trim removed 0 bases at V and 8 bases at J, leaving 12 bases unmatched. Germline loops: CDR1 SGHAT, CDR2 FQNNGV. This CDR3 is built from 17 residues. The chain's CDR3 is CASSLDRGSGVHDEQFF. CDR3 nucleotides: TGTGCCAGCAGCTTAGATCGGGGTAGCGGGGTACACGATGAGCAGTTCTTC.

This clone has a single count. The gene calls are TRBV11-3 and TRBJ2-3; no definite D call. This CDR3 region has 14 residues. The V gene's germline CDR1 is SGHNT and CDR2 YENEEA. V dropped 5 bases and J dropped 2 bases, with 11 bases sitting between them. Here the CDR3 reads CASSPAWITDTQYF. In nucleotides, the CDR3 is TGTGCCAGCAGCCCAGCCTGGATCACAGATACGCAGTATTTT.

By share of the sample, this clone is medium-sized. This chain uses TRBV6-2 or TRBV6-3 with TRBJ2-2; maybe TRBD1 (6 bases). The CDR3 consists of 15 residues. Germline V gives CDR1 MNHEY, CDR2 SVGEGT. Trimming took 5 bases from V and 4 from J, leaving 14 bases between them. The CDR3 here is CASSEGTPITGELFF. Here the CDR3 DNA reads TGTGCCAGCAGTGAGGGGACACCCATCACCGGGGAGCTGTTTTTT.

In DNA, the CDR3 is TGTGCCAGCAGTTTACCGGAGGGCTATAATTCACCCCTCCACTTT. Its translation: CASSLPEGYNSPLHF. The rearrangement uses TRBV28 and TRBJ1-6; the D is unclear. Trimming cost V 2 bases and J 3 bases, with 8 bases left between them. The CDR3 loop spans 15 amino acids. In germline, CDR1 is MDHEN, CDR2 SYDVKM.

This clone was counted between two and nine times. The gene calls are TRBV6-2 or TRBV6-3 and TRBJ2-3; 9 bases fit TRBD1. CDR3 size: 15 residues. Germline lookup yields CDR1 MNHEY and CDR2 SVGEGT. V was clipped by 6 bases and J by 5 bases; unmatched bases: 9. CDR3 amino acids: CASSLTGGEQDTQYF. CDR3 DNA: TGTGCCAGCAGCTTGACAGGGGGTGAGCAAGATACGCAGTATTTT.

On this clone itself: The junction departs from germline at one end; a sequencing error may be responsible. The chain links TRBV13 to TRBJ1-2, with D maybe TRBD1 (6 bases). Germline CDR1 is PRHDT and CDR2 is FYEKMQ (reference sequence). The CDR3 totals 15 residues. This chain's CDR3 is CASSLGQGRDNGYTF. Here the CDR3 DNA reads TGCGCCAGCAGCTTAGGGCAGGGGCGAGATAATGGCTACACCTTC.

This clone is classed as medium-sized (0.01 to 0.1%). CDR3 sequence: CASSLDSGGTSYEQYF. DNA of the CDR3: TGCGCCAGCAGCTTGGATTCGGGAGGAACGTCCTACGAGCAGTACTTC. This chain links TRBV5-1 with TRBJ2-7; TRBD2 agrees at 7 bases. CDR1 and CDR2 from the germline V gene are SGHRS and YFSETQ. J gave up 1 base and V 0 bases, and 7 bases lay outside the gene matches. The CDR3 has 16 amino acids.

This clone was found once. The chain recombines TRBV4-3 with TRBJ1-1; the D is unclear. From germline, CDR1 is LGHNA and CDR2 YSLEER. Trimming took off 0 bases at V and 11 bases at J, with 10 bases between the two ends. The CDR3 covers 12 residues. CDR3 DNA: TGCGCCAGCAGCCAAGAAGGGCTAGGGGCTTTCTTT. Its translation: CASSQEGLGAFF.

The rearrangement links TRBV6-1 to TRBJ1-2; D uncertain. With 6 bases removed from V and 6 bases from J, the gap between germline ends came to 8 bases. Looked up from germline, CDR1 is MNHNS and CDR2 is SASEGT. The CDR3 length is 11 residues. CDR3 bases: TGTGCCAGCAGGGCAATACATGGCTACACCTTC. Translated, it gives CASRAIHGYTF.